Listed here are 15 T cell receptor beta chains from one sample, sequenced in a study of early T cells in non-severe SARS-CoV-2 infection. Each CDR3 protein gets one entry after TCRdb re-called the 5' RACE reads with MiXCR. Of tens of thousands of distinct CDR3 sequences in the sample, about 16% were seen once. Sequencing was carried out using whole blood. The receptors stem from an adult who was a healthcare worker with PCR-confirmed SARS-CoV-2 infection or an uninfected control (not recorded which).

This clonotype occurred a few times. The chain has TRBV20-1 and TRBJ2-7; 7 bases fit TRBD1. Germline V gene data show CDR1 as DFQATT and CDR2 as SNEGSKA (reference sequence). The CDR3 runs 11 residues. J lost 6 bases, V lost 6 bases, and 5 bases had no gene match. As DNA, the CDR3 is TGCAGTGCCAACAGGGGTAGCGAGCAGTACTTC. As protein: CSANRGSEQYF.

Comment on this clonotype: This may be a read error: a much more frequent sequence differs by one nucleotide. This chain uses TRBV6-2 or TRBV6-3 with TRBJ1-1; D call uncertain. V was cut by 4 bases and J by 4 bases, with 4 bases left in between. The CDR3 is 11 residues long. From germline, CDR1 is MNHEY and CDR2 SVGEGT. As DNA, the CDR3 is TGTGCCAGCAGTTTGAGCACTGAAGCTTTCTTT. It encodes CASSLSTEAFF.

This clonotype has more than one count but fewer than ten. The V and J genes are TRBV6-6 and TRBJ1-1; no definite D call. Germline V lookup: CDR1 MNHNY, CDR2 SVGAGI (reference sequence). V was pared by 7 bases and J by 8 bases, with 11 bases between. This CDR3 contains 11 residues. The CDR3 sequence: CASILRREAFF. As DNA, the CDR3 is TGTGCCAGCATCTTGCGACGGGAAGCTTTCTTT.

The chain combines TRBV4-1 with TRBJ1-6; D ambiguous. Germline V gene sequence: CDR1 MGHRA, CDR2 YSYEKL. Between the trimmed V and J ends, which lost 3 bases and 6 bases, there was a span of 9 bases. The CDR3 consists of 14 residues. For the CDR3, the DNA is TGCGCCAGCAGCCACGATGGACCTAATTCACCCCTCCACTTT. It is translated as CASSHDGPNSPLHF.

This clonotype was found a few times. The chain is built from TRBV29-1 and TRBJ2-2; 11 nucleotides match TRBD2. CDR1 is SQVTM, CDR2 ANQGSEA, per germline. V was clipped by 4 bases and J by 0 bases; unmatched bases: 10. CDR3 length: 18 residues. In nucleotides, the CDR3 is TGCAGCGTTGGGGCCCGGACTAGCGGGTACCCGAACACCGGGGAGCTGTTTTTT. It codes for CSVGARTSGYPNTGELFF.

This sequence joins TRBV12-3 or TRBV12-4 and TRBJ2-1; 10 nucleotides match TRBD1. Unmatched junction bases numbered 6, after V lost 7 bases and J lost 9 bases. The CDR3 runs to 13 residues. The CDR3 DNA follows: TGTGCCAGCACTGGACAGGGGGTAGTTGAGCAGTTCTTC. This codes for CASTGQGVVEQFF.

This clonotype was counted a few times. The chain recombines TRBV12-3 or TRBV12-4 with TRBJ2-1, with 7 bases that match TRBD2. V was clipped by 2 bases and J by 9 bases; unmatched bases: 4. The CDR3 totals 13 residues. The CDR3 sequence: CASSLLAGTEQFF. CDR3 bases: TGTGCCAGCAGTTTATTAGCGGGTACTGAGCAGTTCTTC.

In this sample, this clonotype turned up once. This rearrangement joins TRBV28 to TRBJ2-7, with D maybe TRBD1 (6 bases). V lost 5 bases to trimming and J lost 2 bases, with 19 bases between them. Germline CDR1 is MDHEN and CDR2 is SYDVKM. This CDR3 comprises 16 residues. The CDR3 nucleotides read TGTGCCAGCAGTACCGGGACGATTAGGACAGCCTACGAGCAGTACTTC. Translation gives CASSTGTIRTAYEQYF.

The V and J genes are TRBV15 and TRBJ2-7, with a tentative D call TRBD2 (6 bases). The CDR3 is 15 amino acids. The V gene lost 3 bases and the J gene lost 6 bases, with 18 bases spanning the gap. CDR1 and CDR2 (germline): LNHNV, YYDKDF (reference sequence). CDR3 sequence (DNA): TGTGCCACCAGCAGCCACCTTGGGGCCGGGGGCGAGCAGTACTTC. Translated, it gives CATSSHLGAGGEQYF.

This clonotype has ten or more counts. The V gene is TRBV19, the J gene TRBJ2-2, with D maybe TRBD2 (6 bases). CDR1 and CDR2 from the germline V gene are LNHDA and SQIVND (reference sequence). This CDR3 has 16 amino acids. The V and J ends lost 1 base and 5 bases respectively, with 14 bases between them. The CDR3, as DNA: TGTGCCAGTAGTATAGCCCCACCGCGGGAAACCGGGGAGCTGTTTTTT. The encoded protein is CASSIAPPRETGELFF.

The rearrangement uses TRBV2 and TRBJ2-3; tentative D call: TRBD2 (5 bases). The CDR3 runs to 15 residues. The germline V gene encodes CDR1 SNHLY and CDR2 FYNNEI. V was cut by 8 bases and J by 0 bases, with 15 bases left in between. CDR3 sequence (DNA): TGTGCCAGCCAGCAATCTGGACTGAGCACAGATACGCAGTATTTT. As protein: CASQQSGLSTDTQYF.

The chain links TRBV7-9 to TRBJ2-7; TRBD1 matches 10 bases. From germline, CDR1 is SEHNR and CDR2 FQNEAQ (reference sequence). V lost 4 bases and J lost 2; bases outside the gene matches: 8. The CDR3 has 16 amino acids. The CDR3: CASSSAPGQGTYEQYF. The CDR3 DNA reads TGTGCCAGCAGCTCCGCCCCGGGACAGGGGACCTACGAGCAGTACTTC.

DNA for the CDR3: TGCAGTGCTAGGTCGGACAGGGACTATGGCTACACCTTC. Translated, it gives CSARSDRDYGYTF. V usage is TRBV20-1 and J usage is TRBJ1-2; 8 nucleotides align to TRBD1. J was trimmed by 3 bases and V by 3 bases; bases with no gene match: 3. CDR1 is DFQATT, CDR2 SNEGSKA, per germline (reference sequence). This CDR3 has 13 residues.

The DNA for the CDR3 is TGTGCCAGCAGCTTATCACAGAACTCCTACGAGCAGTACTTC. It translates to CASSLSQNSYEQYF. The chain combines TRBV7-9 with TRBJ2-7; D ambiguous. The germline V and J ends were trimmed by 2 bases and 0 bases, with 8 bases remaining between them. The CDR3 consists of 14 residues. CDR1 is SEHNR, CDR2 FQNEAQ, per germline (reference sequence).

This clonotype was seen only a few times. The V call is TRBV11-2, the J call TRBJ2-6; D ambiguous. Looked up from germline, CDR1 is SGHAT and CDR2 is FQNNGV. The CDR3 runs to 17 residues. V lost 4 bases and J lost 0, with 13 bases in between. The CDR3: CASSSATESSGANVLTF. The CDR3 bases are TGTGCCAGCAGCTCAGCTACTGAGTCCTCTGGGGCCAACGTCCTGACTTTC.